These 7 T cell receptor beta chains came from one sample sequenced in a study of CD8 T cells in Susac syndrome. RNA was extracted with the RNeasy kit, and a quantity of roughly 0.5 to 1 ug was reverse transcribed using random hexamers. MiXCR, run by TCRdb on the immunoSEQ multiplex PCR reads, gives a single entry per CDR3 protein. The sample records about 240,000 distinct CDR3 sequences, 96% being singletons. The sequenced sample consisted of CD4+ T cells from PBMCs. The receptors shown here come from a human donor with Susac syndrome.

The chain carries TRBV6-5 and TRBJ1-2; D unclear. Between the trimmed V and J ends, which lost 10 bases and 5 bases, there was a span of 14 bases. Germline CDR1 MNHEY, CDR2 SVGAGI. The CDR3 runs to 12 residues. CDR3 DNA: TGTGCCACGTCCAGTCGAATGTATGGCTACACCTTC. Amino acids: CATSSRMYGYTF.

This chain links TRBV6-6 with TRBJ2-3; 9 bases line up with TRBD1. V was pared by 2 bases and J by 5 bases, with 5 bases of the junction left unmatched. The CDR3 consists of 15 residues. Looked up from germline, CDR1 is MNHNY and CDR2 is SVGAGI (reference sequence). Here the CDR3 reads CASSYGTGPQDTQYF. For the CDR3, the DNA is TGTGCCAGCAGTTACGGGACAGGGCCCCAAGATACGCAGTATTTT.

This clonotype was seen a single time. The J gene is TRBJ2-5, the V gene TRBV18, with D perhaps matching TRBD1 (5 bases). Germline V gene data show CDR1 as KGHSH and CDR2 as LQKENI. CDR3 size: 15 residues. V lost 4 bases and J 5 bases, leaving 17 bases between the germline ends. The CDR3: CASSLAPAGSETQYF. CDR3 coding DNA: TGTGCCAGCTCACTCGCGCCGGCAGGGTCGGAGACCCAGTACTTC. The full variable domain, with the rest looked up from reference TRBV18 and TRBJ2-5, is NAGVMQNPRHLVRRRGQEARLRCSPMKGHSHVYWYRQLPEEGLKFMVYLQKENIIDESGMPKERFSAEFPKEGPSILRIQQVVRGDSAAYFCASSLAPAGSETQYFGPGTRLLVL.

The chain links TRBV9 to TRBJ2-1; TRBD1 agrees at 7 bases. The length of the CDR3 is 15 residues. The germline gives CDR1 SGDLS, CDR2 YYNGEE. V dropped 5 bases and J dropped 0; count of bases not matched to a gene: 5. In DNA form, the CDR3 reads TGTGCCAGCAGGCCGACAGGGAGCTCCTACAATGAGCAGTTCTTC. Its protein is CASRPTGSSYNEQFF. Together with reference TRBV9 and TRBJ2-1, the CDR3 gives the full variable domain: DSGVTQTPKHLITATGQRVTLRCSPRSGDLSVYWYQQSLDQGLQFLIQYYNGEERAKGNILERFSAQQFPDLHSELNLSSLELGDSALYFCASRPTGSSYNEQFFGPGTRLTVL.

The chain has TRBV18 and TRBJ2-5; D remains ambiguous. The V and J ends lost 2 bases and 4 bases respectively, with 11 bases between them. The CDR3 runs to 14 residues. Germline V gene sequence: CDR1 KGHSH, CDR2 LQKENI. CDR3 nucleotide sequence: TGTGCCAGCTCACCAGTCACAGCAGGAGAGACCCAGTACTTC. Translation gives CASSPVTAGETQYF.

The chain recombines TRBV3-1 with TRBJ2-3, with a tentative D call TRBD2 (6 bases). The germline V gene encodes CDR1 LGHDT and CDR2 YNNKEL (reference sequence). This CDR3 has 16 amino acids. Trimming took off 1 base at V and 2 bases at J, with 13 bases between the two ends. The CDR3 bases are TGTGCCAGCAGCCAAGTCGGAGGGAGCACCACAGATACGCAGTATTTT. It is translated as CASSQVGGSTTDTQYF.

The gene calls are TRBV27 and TRBJ1-2; TRBD1 matches 7 bases. V was clipped by 1 base and J by 0 bases; unmatched bases: 8. Germline CDR1 MNHEY, CDR2 SMNVEV (reference sequence). This CDR3 has 17 residues. This chain's CDR3 is CASSLFAWGQTNYGYTF. The CDR3 bases are TGTGCCAGCAGTTTATTTGCGTGGGGACAGACTAACTATGGCTACACCTTC.